This entry describes one T cell receptor beta chain. The data originate from a study of blood T cell repertoires in COVID-19. Repertoires were generated with immunoSEQ multiplex PCR, while TCRdb's copy carries only in-frame clones and drops some. The sample lists 120,000 to 150,000 clones, about 85% occurring once. Germline loops: CDR1 LNHDA, CDR2 SQIVND (reference sequence). The V and J ends lost 6 bases and 3 bases, in that order; junction bases with no gene match: 1. The CDR3 is 14 residues long. The clonotype comes from a human donor in a cohort sampled during active COVID-19. V and J are TRBV19 and TRBJ2-3; TRBD2 matches 12 bases. Source material: peripheral blood. CDR3 nucleotides: TGTGCCAGTAGAACTAGCGGGGGGACAGATACGCAGTATTTT. This encodes CASRTSGGTDTQYF. Full variable domain (remainder filled in from reference TRBV19 and TRBJ2-3): DGGITQSPKYLFRKEGQNVTLSCEQNLNHDAMYWYRQDPGQGLRLIYYSQIVNDFQKGDIAEGYSVSREKKESFPLTVTSAQKNPTAFYLCASRTSGGTDTQYFGPGTRLTVL.